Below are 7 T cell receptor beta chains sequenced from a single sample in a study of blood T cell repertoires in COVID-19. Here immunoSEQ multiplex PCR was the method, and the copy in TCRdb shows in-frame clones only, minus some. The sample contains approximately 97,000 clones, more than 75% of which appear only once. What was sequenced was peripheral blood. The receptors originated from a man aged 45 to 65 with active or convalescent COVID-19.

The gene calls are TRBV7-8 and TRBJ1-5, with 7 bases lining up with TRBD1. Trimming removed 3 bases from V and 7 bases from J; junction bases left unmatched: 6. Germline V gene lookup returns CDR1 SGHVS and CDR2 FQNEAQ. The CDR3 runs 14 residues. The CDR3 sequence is CASSLSDRKQPQHF. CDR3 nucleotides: TGTGCCAGCAGCTTGTCGGACAGGAAACAGCCCCAGCATTTT.

CDR3 in DNA: TGTGCCAGCAGCTTAAACTACGGGATAGGGGAGACCCAGTACTTC. This encodes CASSLNYGIGETQYF. This chain uses TRBV5-6 with TRBJ2-5; perhaps TRBD2 as D (5 bases). Trimming removed 2 bases from V and 5 bases from J, with 16 bases in between. There are 15 residues in the CDR3. The germline V gene has CDR1 SGHDT and CDR2 YYEEEE.

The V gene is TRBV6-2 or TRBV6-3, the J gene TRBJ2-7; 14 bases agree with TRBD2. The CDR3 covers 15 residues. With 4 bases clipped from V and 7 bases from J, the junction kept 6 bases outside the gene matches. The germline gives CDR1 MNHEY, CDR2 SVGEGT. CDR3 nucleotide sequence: TGTGCCAGCAGTTCCGGGACTAGCGGGGGTAGAGAGCAGTACGTC. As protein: CASSSGTSGGREQYV.

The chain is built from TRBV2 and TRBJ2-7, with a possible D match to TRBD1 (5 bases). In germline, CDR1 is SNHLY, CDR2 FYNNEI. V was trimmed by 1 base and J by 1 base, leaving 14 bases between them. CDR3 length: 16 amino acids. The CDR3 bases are TGTGCCAGCAGTGAAGGGATCAGGGTTAGTTCCTACGAGCAGTACGTC. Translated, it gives CASSEGIRVSSYEQYV.

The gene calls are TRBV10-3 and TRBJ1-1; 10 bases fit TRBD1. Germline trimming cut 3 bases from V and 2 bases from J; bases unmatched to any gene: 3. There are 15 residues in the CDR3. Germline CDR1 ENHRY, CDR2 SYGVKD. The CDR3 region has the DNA TGTGCCATCAGTGAAGGGGACAGGGGTAACACTGAAGCTTTCTTT. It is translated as CAISEGDRGNTEAFF.

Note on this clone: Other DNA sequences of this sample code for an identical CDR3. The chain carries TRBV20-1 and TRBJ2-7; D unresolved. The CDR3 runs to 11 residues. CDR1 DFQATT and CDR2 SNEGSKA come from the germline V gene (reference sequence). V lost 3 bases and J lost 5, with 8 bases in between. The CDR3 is CSARSGHEQYV. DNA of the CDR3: TGCAGTGCTAGGAGTGGTCACGAGCAGTACGTC.

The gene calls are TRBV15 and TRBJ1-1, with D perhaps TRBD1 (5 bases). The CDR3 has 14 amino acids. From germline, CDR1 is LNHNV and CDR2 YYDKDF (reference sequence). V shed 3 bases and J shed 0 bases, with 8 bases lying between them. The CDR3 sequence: CATSRGGLNTEAFF. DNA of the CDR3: TGTGCCACCAGCAGGGGGGGTTTGAACACTGAAGCTTTCTTT. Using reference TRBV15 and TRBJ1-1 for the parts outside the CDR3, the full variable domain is DAMVIQNPRYQVTQFGKPVTLSCSQTLNHNVMYWYQQKSSQAPKLLFHYYDKDFNNEADTPDNFQSRRPNTSFCFLDIRSPGLGDTAMYLCATSRGGLNTEAFFGQGTRLTVV.